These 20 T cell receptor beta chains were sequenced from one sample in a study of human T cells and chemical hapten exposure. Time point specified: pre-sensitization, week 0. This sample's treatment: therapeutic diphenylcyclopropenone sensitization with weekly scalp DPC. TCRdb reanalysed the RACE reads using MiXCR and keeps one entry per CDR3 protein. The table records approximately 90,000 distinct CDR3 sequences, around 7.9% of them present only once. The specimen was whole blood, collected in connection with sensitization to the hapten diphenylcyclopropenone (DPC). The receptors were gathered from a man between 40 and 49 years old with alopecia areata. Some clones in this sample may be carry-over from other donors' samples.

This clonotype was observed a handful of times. As DNA, the CDR3 is TGCAGCGTTGAAGATCTTCAGGCTGCCTACGAGCAGTACGTC. Translated: CSVEDLQAAYEQYV. This chain uses TRBV29-1 with TRBJ2-7; D unresolved. V lost 0 bases and J lost 2, with 11 bases in between. This CDR3 comprises 14 residues. Looked up from germline, CDR1 is SQVTM and CDR2 is ANQGSEA.

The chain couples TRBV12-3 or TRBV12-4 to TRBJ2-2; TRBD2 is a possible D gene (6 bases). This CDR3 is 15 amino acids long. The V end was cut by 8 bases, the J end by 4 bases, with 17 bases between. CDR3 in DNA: TGTGCCAGCCATGAGTGGGCGGGACCCACCGGGGAGCTGTTTTTT. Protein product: CASHEWAGPTGELFF.

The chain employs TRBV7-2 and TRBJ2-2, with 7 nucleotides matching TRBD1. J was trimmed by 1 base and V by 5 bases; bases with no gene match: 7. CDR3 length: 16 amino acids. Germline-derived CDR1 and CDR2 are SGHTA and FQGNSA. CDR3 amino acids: CASSPQGTQNTGELFF. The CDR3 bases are TGTGCCAGCAGCCCACAGGGGACACAGAACACCGGGGAGCTGTTTTTT.

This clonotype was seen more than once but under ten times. CDR3 residues: CAWSVRSTIYF. CDR3 DNA sequence: TGTGCCTGGAGTGTACGGTCCACCATATATTTT. The J gene is TRBJ1-3, the V gene TRBV30, with unresolved D. Germline V gives CDR1 GTSNPN, CDR2 SVGIG (reference sequence). The CDR3 has 11 amino acids. Trimming cost V 0 bases and J 9 bases, with 6 bases left between them.

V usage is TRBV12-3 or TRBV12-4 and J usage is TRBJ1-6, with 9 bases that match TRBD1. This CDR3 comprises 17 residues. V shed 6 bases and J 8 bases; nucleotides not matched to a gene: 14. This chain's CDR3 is CASRKPGQGFFDSPLHF. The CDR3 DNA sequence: TGTGCCAGCAGAAAGCCGGGACAGGGTTTCTTCGATTCACCCCTCCACTTT.

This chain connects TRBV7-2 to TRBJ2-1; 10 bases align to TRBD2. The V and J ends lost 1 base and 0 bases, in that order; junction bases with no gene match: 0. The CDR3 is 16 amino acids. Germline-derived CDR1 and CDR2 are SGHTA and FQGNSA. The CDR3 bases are TGTGCCAGCAGCTTAGTAGCGGGAGGCTCCTACAATGAGCAGTTCTTC. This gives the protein CASSLVAGGSYNEQFF.

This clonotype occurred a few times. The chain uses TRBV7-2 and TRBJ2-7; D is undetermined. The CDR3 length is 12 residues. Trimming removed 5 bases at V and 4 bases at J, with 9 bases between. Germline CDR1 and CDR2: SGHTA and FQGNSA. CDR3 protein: CASSPFRYEQYF. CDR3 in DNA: TGTGCCAGCAGCCCCTTTAGGTACGAGCAGTACTTC. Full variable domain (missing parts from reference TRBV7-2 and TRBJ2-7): GAGVSQSPSNKVTEKGKDVELRCDPISGHTALYWYRQSLGQGLEFLIYFQGNSAPDKSGLPSDRFSAERTGGSVSTLTIQRTQQEDSAVYLCASSPFRYEQYFGPGTRLTVT.

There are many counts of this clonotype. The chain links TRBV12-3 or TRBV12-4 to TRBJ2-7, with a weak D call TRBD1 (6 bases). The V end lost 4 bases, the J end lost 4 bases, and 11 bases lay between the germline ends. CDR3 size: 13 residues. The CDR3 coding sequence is TGTGCCAGCAGTTCCGACAGGAGTTACGAGCAGTACGTC. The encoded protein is CASSSDRSYEQYV.

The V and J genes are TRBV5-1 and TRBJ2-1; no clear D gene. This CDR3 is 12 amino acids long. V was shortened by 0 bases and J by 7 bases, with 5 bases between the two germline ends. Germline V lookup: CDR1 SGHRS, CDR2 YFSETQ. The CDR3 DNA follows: TGCGCCAGCAGCTTGGCCTTGAATGAGCAGTTCTTC. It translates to CASSLALNEQFF.

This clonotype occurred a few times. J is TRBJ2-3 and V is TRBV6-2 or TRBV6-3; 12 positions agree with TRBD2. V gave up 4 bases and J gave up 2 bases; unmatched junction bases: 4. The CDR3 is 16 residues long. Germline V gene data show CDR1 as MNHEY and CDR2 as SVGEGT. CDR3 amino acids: CASSSGTSGYTDTQYF. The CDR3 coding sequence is TGTGCCAGCAGTTCCGGGACTAGCGGGTACACAGATACGCAGTATTTT.

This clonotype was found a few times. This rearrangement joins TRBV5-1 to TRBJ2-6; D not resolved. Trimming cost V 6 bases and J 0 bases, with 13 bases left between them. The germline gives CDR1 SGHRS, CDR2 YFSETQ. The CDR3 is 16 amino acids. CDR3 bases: TGCGCCAGCACGAAACCCGAGAGCTCTGGGGCCAACGTCCTGACTTTC. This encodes CASTKPESSGANVLTF.

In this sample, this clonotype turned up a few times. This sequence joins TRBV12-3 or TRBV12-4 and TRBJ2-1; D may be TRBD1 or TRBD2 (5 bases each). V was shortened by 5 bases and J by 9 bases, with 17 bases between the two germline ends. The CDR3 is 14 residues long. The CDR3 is CASSPWDLVSEQFF. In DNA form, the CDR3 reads TGTGCCAGCAGTCCCTGGGACCTCGTCAGTGAGCAGTTCTTC.

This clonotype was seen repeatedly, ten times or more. CDR3 in DNA: TGTGCCTGGAGCGTGGCAGGGGGCATCGCACCCCTCCACTTT. Its protein is CAWSVAGGIAPLHF. This chain joins TRBV30 and TRBJ1-6, with 8 positions matching TRBD1. The germline gives CDR1 GTSNPN, CDR2 SVGIG (reference sequence). The CDR3 is made up of 14 amino acids. V lost 3 bases, J lost 11 bases, and 9 bases stayed unmatched. Full variable domain (missing parts from reference TRBV30 and TRBJ1-6): SQTIHQWPATLVQPVGSPLSLECTVEGTSNPNLYWYRQAAGRGLQLLFYSVGIGQISSEVPQNLSASRPQDRQFILSSKKLLLSDSGFYLCAWSVAGGIAPLHFGNGTRLTVT.

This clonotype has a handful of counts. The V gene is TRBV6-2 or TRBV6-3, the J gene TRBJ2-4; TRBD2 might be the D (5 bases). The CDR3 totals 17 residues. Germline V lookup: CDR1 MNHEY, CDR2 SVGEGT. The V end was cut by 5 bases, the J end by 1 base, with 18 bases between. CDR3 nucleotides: TGTGCCAGCAGTCCCCGCGGAAGCGGCGCTGCCAAAAACATTCAGTACTTC. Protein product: CASSPRGSGAAKNIQYF.

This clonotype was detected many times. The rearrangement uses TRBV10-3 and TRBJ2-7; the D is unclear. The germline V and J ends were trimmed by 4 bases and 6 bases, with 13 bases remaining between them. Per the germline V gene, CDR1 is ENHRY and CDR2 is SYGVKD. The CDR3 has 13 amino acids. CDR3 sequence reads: CAISARLDTEQYV. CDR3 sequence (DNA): TGTGCCATCAGTGCCCGGCTAGACACCGAGCAGTACGTC.

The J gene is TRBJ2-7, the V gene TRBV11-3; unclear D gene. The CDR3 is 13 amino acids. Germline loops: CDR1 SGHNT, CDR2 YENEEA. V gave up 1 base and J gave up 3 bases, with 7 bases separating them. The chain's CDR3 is CASSLVGDYEQYV. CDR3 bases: TGTGCCAGCAGCTTAGTTGGGGACTACGAGCAGTACGTC.

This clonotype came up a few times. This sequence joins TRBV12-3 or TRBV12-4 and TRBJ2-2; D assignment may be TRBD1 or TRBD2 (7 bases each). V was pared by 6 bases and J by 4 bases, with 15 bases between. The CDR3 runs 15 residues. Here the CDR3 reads CASSARGGGTGELFF. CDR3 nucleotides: TGTGCCAGCAGCGCCAGGGGGGGTGGCACCGGGGAGCTGTTTTTT.

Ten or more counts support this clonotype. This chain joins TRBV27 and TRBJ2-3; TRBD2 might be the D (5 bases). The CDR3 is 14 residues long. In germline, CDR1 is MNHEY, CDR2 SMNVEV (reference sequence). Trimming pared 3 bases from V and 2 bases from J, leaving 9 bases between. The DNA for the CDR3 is TGTGCCAGCAGTTTTAAGCGGTACACAGATACGCAGTATTTT. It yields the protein CASSFKRYTDTQYF.

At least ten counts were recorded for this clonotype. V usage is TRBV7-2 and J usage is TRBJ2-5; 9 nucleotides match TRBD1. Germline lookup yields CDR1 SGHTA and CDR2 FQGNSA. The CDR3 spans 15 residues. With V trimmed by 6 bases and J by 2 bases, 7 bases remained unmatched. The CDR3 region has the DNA TGTGCCAGCAGTCAGGACAGGGGACAACAAGAGACCCAGTACTTC. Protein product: CASSQDRGQQETQYF.

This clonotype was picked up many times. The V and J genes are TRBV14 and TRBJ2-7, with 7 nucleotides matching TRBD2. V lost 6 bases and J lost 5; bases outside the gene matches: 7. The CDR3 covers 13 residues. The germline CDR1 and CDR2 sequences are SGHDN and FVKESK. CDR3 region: CASSRNRGDEQYV. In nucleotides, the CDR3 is TGTGCCAGCAGTCGAAATCGGGGGGACGAGCAGTACGTC.